These T cell receptor beta chains were read from a single sample in a study of patients and donors after allogeneic stem cell transplantation. TCRdb reprocessed the RT-PCR reads via MiXCR and lists one record per CDR3 protein. The data contain 30,000 to 40,000 distinct CDR3 sequences, around 35% of them singletons. The sequenced sample consisted of blood, either unsorted or a sorted T cell fraction (not recorded which). All receptors come from a human donor who was either an allogeneic HSCT recipient or a stem cell or donor lymphocyte infusion donor (not recorded which). It is not recorded whose cells these are; they may come from a transplant donor. Each CDR3 is given with its conserved first and last residue. The order of the fields is V gene, clone size, J gene, D gene, CDR3 DNA, CDR3 protein. D genes are given only for firm matches. Clone size is stated in some rows and not others, as once, few, many or a class when expanded.

>TRBV6-2/TRBV6-3|.|TRBJ2-3|.
TGTGCCAGCAGTGTATCCACAGATACGCAGTATTTT
CASSVSTDTQYF
>TRBV27|.|TRBJ1-5|TRBD1
TGTGCCAGCAGTTTGCCAGGCCTTGGACAGGTGGTCCAGCCCCAGCATTTT
CASSLPGLGQVVQPQHF
>TRBV5-6|.|TRBJ2-2|TRBD2
TGTGCCAGCAGCTTGCGCGGGAGTAGCGGGGGGCCGAACACCGGGGAGCTGTTTTTT
CASSLRGSSGGPNTGELFF
>TRBV6-5|many|TRBJ1-1|.
TGTGCCAGCAGTTATTCGGACCCAAACACTGAAGCTTTCTTT
CASSYSDPNTEAFF
>TRBV7-9|few|TRBJ1-1|.
TGTGCCAGCAGCTCTCCTGGATTTGGGAACACTGAAGCTTTCTTT
CASSSPGFGNTEAFF
>TRBV6-6|few|TRBJ1-1|.
TGTGCCAGCAGTTACTCGTCTTTGAGGGGCACTGAAGCTTTCTTT
CASSYSSLRGTEAFF
>TRBV7-9|.|TRBJ2-3|TRBD2
TGTGCCAGCAGCTTATCCCTAGCGGGGTACCCCGATACGCAGTATTTT
CASSLSLAGYPDTQYF
>TRBV5-8|.|TRBJ1-1|.
TGTGCCAGCAGCCCGGAAGACGAGGGCCTCATGAACACTGAAGCTTTCTTT
CASSPEDEGLMNTEAFF
>TRBV20-1|few|TRBJ2-2|.
TGCAGCGTTCAGGGGTTGGCCGGGGAGCTGTTTTTT
CSVQGLAGELFF
>TRBV7-2|.|TRBJ1-2|.
TGTGCCAGCAGCTTCCCTAACTATGGCTACACCTTC
CASSFPNYGYTF
>TRBV11-2|few|TRBJ1-1|.
TGTGCCAGCAGCCGCCAACCAGGGGCGGGAAACACTGAAGCTTTCTTT
CASSRQPGAGNTEAFF
>TRBV20-1|once|TRBJ1-3|.
TGCAGTGCTAGAGACGGGAACACCATATATTTT
CSARDGNTIYF
>TRBV20-1|few|TRBJ1-6|.
TGCAGTGCTAGAGAACAGGGTTCACCCCTCCACTTT
CSAREQGSPLHF
>TRBV4-3|.|TRBJ2-7|TRBD1
TGCGCCAGCAGCCAAGGACCGGACAGGGTATACGAGCAGTACTTC
CASSQGPDRVYEQYF
>TRBV2|.|TRBJ2-7|.
TGTGCCAGCAGGAAGGGCAGTCCGGTGCAGTACTTC
CASRKGSPVQYF
>TRBV6-5|.|TRBJ1-2|.
TGTGCCAGCAGTTCCCCAGCAGGGCTCGACTATGGCTACACCTTC
CASSSPAGLDYGYTF
>TRBV5-5|.|TRBJ1-4|TRBD1
TGTGCCAGCAGCCAGGACAGGGGAGACGAAAAACTGTTTTTT
CASSQDRGDEKLFF
>TRBV20-1|.|TRBJ1-4|.
TGCAGTGCCAGTGGGGGGGCCCCTTCGGAAAAACTGTTTTTT
CSASGGAPSEKLFF
>TRBV12-3/TRBV12-4|.|TRBJ2-2|.
TGTGCCAGCAGTTTTGGGGAGTACACCGGGGAGCTGTTTTTT
CASSFGEYTGELFF
>TRBV20-1|.|TRBJ2-1|.
TGCAGTGCTCGCCAGACTAGCTCCTACAATGAGCAGTTCTTC
CSARQTSSYNEQFF
>TRBV6-1|.|TRBJ1-1|TRBD1
TGTGCCAGCAGTGAATTCCGCCGACAGGGTTCAGCTTTCTTT
CASSEFRRQGSAFF
>TRBV5-8|.|TRBJ2-3|TRBD2
TGTGCCAGCAGCTTGGGACTAGCGGGGGCCTCCACAGATACGCAGTATTTT
CASSLGLAGASTDTQYF
>TRBV7-9|.|TRBJ2-7|.
TGCGCCAGCAGCGGCACGGGGTCCTACGAGCAGTACTTC
CASSGTGSYEQYF
>TRBV7-9|.|TRBJ1-1|.
TGTGCCAGCAGCCGAGAGAAGAACACTGAAGCTTTCTTT
CASSREKNTEAFF
>TRBV20-1|.|TRBJ2-3|TRBD2
TGCAGTGCTAGCTCATTAGCGGGGATCACAGATACGCAGTATTTT
CSASSLAGITDTQYF
>TRBV29-1|.|TRBJ2-1|TRBD1
TGCAGCGTGGACAGGGGTTACGGTTACAATGAGCAGTTCTTC
CSVDRGYGYNEQFF